This TCR beta chain originates from a study of T cell clonality in common variable immunodeficiency. Notes on the study in general: CVID subjects had higher TCRbeta clonality than healthy controls, most marked in about a third. In common variable immunodeficiency, TCR beta chains reportedly carried fewer deletions and N-nucleotide insertions.

In germline, CDR1 is LNHDA, CDR2 SQIVND (reference sequence). After removal of 0 bases from V and 3 bases from J, the junction contained 7 bases not matched to a gene. This CDR3 has 18 residues. This clone came up a few times. Its specificity is not known. The read comes to an end 3 residues before the CDR3 does, leaving the germline J gene to fill in the end. CVID and control samples used equivalent genomic DNA input. Clones were read by immunoSEQ multiplex PCR, and TCRdb kept only the in-frame ones, dropping some. The sample shows roughly 33,000 clones, none of them appearing just once. All CVID subjects were on immunoglobulin replacement for at least one year. Heparinized whole blood, about 4.5 to 9 ml, came from each donor.

The sequenced sample was peripheral blood mononuclear cells. This chain connects TRBV19 to TRBJ2-3; 12 bases agree with TRBD2. The TCR originated in a human donor with common variable immunodeficiency. This CDR3 is CASSIDARGLAGTDTQYF. The sequenced CDR3 bases are TGTGCCAGTAGTATAGATGCCCGAGGACTAGCGGGGACAGATACG.